This is a list of T cell receptor beta chains from one sample in a study of Tregs in tolerant kidney transplant recipients. Generated by immunoSEQ multiplex PCR, the TCRdb table keeps only in-frame clones and is missing some. The sample contains over 85,000 clones, approximately 94% of which appear only once. This sample comprised CD4+ T cells from blood, obtained before the transplant. These receptors all come from a human donor who received a combined kidney and bone marrow transplant. The CDR3 runs from the conserved cysteine through the conserved F or W. The D gene is left open where the match is weak. Clone size is given for some rows only: seen once, a few or many times, or a class if the clone is expanded.

>.|TRBV4-2|.|15|TRBJ1-1
CASSHPGQEVTEAFF
TGTGCCAGCAGCCACCCGGGACAAGAGGTCACTGAAGCTTTCTTT
>TRBD2|TRBV18|.|16|TRBJ2-3
CASSPLLAVSTDTQYF
TGTGCCAGCTCACCACTCCTAGCGGTCAGCACAGATACGCAGTATTTT
>.|TRBV5-1|.|15|TRBJ2-5
CASSFSGPGEETQYF
TGCGCCAGCAGCTTTTCTGGACCGGGGGAAGAGACCCAGTACTTC
>TRBD1|TRBV28|.|14|TRBJ2-2
CASRRTGGSGELFF
TGTGCCAGCCGGCGGACAGGGGGCAGCGGGGAGCTGTTTTTT
>TRBD1|TRBV5-4|.|16|TRBJ2-2
CASSLPQGANTGELFF
TGTGCCAGCAGCTTACCACAGGGGGCCAACACCGGGGAGCTGTTTTTT
>.|TRBV28|.|13|TRBJ2-5
CASRSTDRETQYF
TGTGCCAGCAGGTCTACCGATCGAGAGACCCAGTACTTC
>.|TRBV4-3|.|16|TRBJ2-1
CASSQRGGYLGHEQFF
TGCGCCAGCAGCCAGAGAGGAGGATACCTCGGGCATGAGCAGTTCTTC
>.|TRBV19|.|15|TRBJ2-1
CASSIGVSPSNEQFF
TGTGCCAGTAGTATAGGAGTTTCCCCAAGCAATGAGCAGTTCTTC
>.|TRBV30|.|13|TRBJ2-1
CAWRTWRGTEQFF
TGTGCCTGGAGGACATGGCGTGGCACTGAGCAGTTCTTC
>TRBD1|TRBV29-1|once|12|TRBJ1-3
CSVMRGPNTIYF
TGCAGCGTAATGAGGGGGCCGAACACCATATATTTT
>TRBD2|TRBV6-6|.|16|TRBJ2-2
CASTTLADTNTGELFF
TGTGCCAGCACCACACTAGCGGACACGAACACCGGGGAGCTGTTTTTT
>.|TRBV6-1|.|14|TRBJ1-1
CASSVDRMNTEAFF
TGTGCCAGCAGCGTGGACAGAATGAACACTGAAGCTTTCTTT
>TRBD1|TRBV18|once|15|TRBJ1-5
CASSPLGDRDQPQHF
TGTGCCAGCTCACCTTTGGGGGACAGGGATCAGCCCCAGCATTTT
>.|TRBV28|once|12|TRBJ1-2
CASSPSLGGYTF
TGTGCCAGCTCCCCCTCACTAGGTGGCTACACCTTC
>TRBD1|TRBV27|once|15|TRBJ1-1
CASSPLPTGRTEAFF
TGTGCCAGCAGCCCCCTCCCGACAGGGCGAACTGAAGCTTTCTTT
>TRBD1|TRBV10-3|few|14|TRBJ2-3
CAIGTGDGEDTQYF
TGTGCCATCGGGACAGGGGATGGTGAGGATACGCAGTATTTT
>.|TRBV4-2|.|13|TRBJ1-4
CASSQDRGEKLFF
TGTGCCAGCAGCCAAGATAGGGGCGAAAAACTGTTTTTT
>.|TRBV7-9|.|15|TRBJ2-3
CASSLTGGSTDTQYF
TGTGCCAGCAGCTTAACCGGGGGTTCTACAGATACGCAGTATTTT
>.|TRBV18|.|15|TRBJ2-7
CASSQTGPHSYEQYF
TGTGCCAGCTCACAGACAGGCCCTCATTCCTACGAGCAGTACTTC
>.|TRBV30|.|13|TRBJ1-1
CAWSVVLGTEAFF
TGTGCCTGGAGTGTAGTACTCGGGACTGAAGCTTTCTTT
>TRBD1|TRBV10-3|.|14|TRBJ2-7
CAMTLGQGSYEQYF
TGTGCCATGACCCTGGGACAGGGGTCGTACGAGCAGTACTTC
>TRBD1|TRBV7-2|.|17|TRBJ2-7
CASSSKPGTGSSYEQYF
TGTGCCAGCAGCTCAAAGCCGGGGACAGGAAGCTCCTACGAGCAGTACTTC
>TRBD1|TRBV27|.|15|TRBJ1-1
CASSTPGTGNTEAFF
TGTGCCAGCAGTACCCCCGGGACAGGGAACACTGAAGCTTTCTTT
>.|TRBV6-1|.|14|TRBJ2-7
CASIQTGLSYEQYF
TGTGCCAGCATTCAGACAGGCCTTTCCTACGAGCAGTACTTC
>TRBD2|TRBV6-5|few|15|TRBJ2-7
CASSYALAGGYEQYF
TGTGCCAGCAGTTACGCACTAGCGGGAGGGTACGAGCAGTACTTC
>.|TRBV6-4|.|13|TRBJ1-5
CASSTESNQPQHF
TGTGCCAGCAGCACGGAGAGCAATCAGCCCCAGCATTTT
>TRBD1|TRBV6-1|.|18|TRBJ1-5
CASSEALRLTGKHQPQHF
TGTGCCAGCAGTGAAGCGCTTAGACTGACAGGGAAACATCAGCCCCAGCATTTT
>.|TRBV19|.|13|TRBJ2-7
CATGGGGNYEQYF
TGTGCCACCGGAGGAGGGGGCAACTACGAGCAGTACTTC
>TRBD1|TRBV30|.|13|TRBJ1-1
CAWSRTGNTEAFF
TGTGCCTGGAGCCGGACAGGGAACACTGAAGCTTTCTTT
>.|TRBV2|.|15|TRBJ1-5
CASSLRSGEDQPQHF
TGTGCCAGCAGTCTCAGGTCAGGGGAAGATCAGCCCCAGCATTTT
>TRBD1|TRBV18|.|13|TRBJ2-7
CASSPRQGDEQYF
TGTGCCAGCTCACCACGGCAGGGGGACGAGCAGTACTTC
>.|TRBV5-8|.|11|TRBJ1-3
CASSSVTTIYF
TGTGCCAGCAGCTCGGTCACTACCATATATTTT
>.|TRBV19|.|14|TRBJ1-2
CATGGPQSPNGYTF
TGTGCCACCGGAGGGCCTCAATCTCCTAACGGCTACACCTTC
>TRBD2|TRBV11-2|.|20|TRBJ2-1
CASSLDSGTSGSGYGDEQFF
TGTGCCAGCAGCTTAGACTCCGGGACTAGCGGGAGTGGATATGGGGATGAGCAGTTCTTC
>TRBD1|TRBV29-1|.|14|TRBJ1-2
CSVGRDRGRNGYTF
TGCAGCGTGGGGCGGGACAGGGGGCGCAATGGCTACACCTTC
>TRBD2|TRBV7-3|.|15|TRBJ2-7
CASSPHGGVIGEQYF
TGTGCCAGCAGCCCGCACGGGGGGGTAATAGGGGAGCAGTACTTC
>.|TRBV7-2|.|12|TRBJ2-7
CASSAQGREQYF
TGTGCCAGCAGCGCACAGGGTCGCGAGCAGTACTTC
>TRBD1|TRBV11-3|.|16|TRBJ2-1
CASSRLTGGLNNEQFF
TGTGCCAGCAGTCGCCTCACAGGGGGCTTGAACAATGAGCAGTTCTTC